Listed below are T cell receptor beta chains from one sample, sequenced in a study of blood T cell repertoires in COVID-19. TCRdb's table, derived via immunoSEQ multiplex PCR, lists solely in-frame clones and lacks some. The data hold some 70,000 clones, with around four fifths observed a single time. Specimen: peripheral blood. These receptors all stem from a woman in her fifties or sixties with acute or convalescent COVID-19. Each CDR3 is given without its conserved first and last residue. Each record gives: V gene, J gene, CDR3 protein.

TRBV7-9,TRBJ1-1,ASGIGAGNTEAF
TRBV20-1,TRBJ1-1,SASPGWGTEAF
TRBV7-2,TRBJ2-7,ASSFRLESYEQY
TRBV10-3,TRBJ1-3,ATRDFSGNTIY
TRBV11-2,TRBJ1-1,ASSSDRGGEAF
TRBV5-1,TRBJ1-1,ASSLGRGNTEAF
TRBV5-1,TRBJ1-6,ASSLGNRDSPLH
TRBV18,TRBJ2-6,ASSSRGGAGANVLT
TRBV5-4,TRBJ2-1,ASSLGGSLGQNNEQF
TRBV27,TRBJ2-7,ASKVGRGPYEQY
TRBV28,TRBJ2-7,ASSLQGHQNEQY
TRBV11-2,TRBJ1-2,ASSSQKLGYT
TRBV5-5,TRBJ2-1,ASSLAGREGNYNEQF
TRBV19,TRBJ1-4,ASSTGQGEKLF
TRBV18,TRBJ1-5,ASSPGGGGIQPQH
TRBV29-1,TRBJ1-1,SVRPGNTEAF
TRBV7-8,TRBJ1-4,ASSLASTGGGEKLF
TRBV4-3,TRBJ2-3,ASSPADYSGPITDTQY
TRBV5-8,TRBJ2-3,ASSLLQGPGDTQY
TRBV10-1,TRBJ2-3,ASSEDRTRDTDTQY
TRBV5-4,TRBJ2-3,ASSLARGTSTDTQY
TRBV28,TRBJ2-7,ASGRTEAFGYEQY
TRBV27,TRBJ1-3,ASSPLDRGLWGFGGNTIY
TRBV6-5,TRBJ1-6,ASSRQSDSPLH
TRBV7-2,TRBJ1-5,ASSPVLLSGTASNQPQH
TRBV7-9,TRBJ2-2,ASSPDTRVSASGELF
TRBV4-2,TRBJ2-3,ASSQDLAGGSDTQY
TRBV2,TRBJ1-1,ASSAADLRGTEAF
TRBV6-5,TRBJ2-7,ASTEGGFTYEQY